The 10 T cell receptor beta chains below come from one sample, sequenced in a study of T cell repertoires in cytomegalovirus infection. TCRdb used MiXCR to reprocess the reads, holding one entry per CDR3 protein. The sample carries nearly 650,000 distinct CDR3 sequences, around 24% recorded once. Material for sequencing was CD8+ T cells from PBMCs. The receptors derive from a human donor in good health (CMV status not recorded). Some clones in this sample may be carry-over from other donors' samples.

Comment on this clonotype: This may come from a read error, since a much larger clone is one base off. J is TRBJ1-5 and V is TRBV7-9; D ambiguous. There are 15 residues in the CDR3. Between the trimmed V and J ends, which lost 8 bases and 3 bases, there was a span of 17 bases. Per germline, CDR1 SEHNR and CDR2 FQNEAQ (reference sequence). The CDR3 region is CASGSDTEDNQPQHF. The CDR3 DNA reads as TGTGCCAGCGGCTCCGATACAGAAGACAATCAGCCCCAGCATTTT.

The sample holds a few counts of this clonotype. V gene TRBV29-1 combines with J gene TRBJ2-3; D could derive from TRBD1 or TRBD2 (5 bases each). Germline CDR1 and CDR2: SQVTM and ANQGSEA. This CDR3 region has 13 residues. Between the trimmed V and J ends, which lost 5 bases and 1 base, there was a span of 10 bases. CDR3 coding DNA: TGCAGCGTTTCCGGGACGGGCACAGATACGCAGTATTTT. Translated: CSVSGTGTDTQYF.

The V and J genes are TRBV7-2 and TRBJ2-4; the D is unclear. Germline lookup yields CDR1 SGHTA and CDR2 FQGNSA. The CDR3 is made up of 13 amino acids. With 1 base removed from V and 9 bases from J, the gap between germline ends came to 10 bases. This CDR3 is CASSLVGWSIQYF. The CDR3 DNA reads TGTGCCAGCAGCTTAGTAGGATGGAGCATTCAGTACTTC.

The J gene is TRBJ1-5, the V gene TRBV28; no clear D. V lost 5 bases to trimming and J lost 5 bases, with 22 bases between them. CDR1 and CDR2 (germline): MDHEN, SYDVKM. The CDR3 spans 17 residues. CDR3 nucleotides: TGTGCCAGCAGTACTACCCTCGGATCCCCGCTGGATCAGCCCCAGCATTTT. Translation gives CASSTTLGSPLDQPQHF.

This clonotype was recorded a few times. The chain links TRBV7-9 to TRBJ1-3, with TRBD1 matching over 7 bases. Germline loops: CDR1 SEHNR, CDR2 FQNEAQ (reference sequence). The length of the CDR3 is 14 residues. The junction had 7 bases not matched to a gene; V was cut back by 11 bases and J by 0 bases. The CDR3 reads CASPGGPSGNTIYF. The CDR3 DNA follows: TGTGCCTCGCCAGGGGGTCCCTCTGGAAACACCATATATTTT.

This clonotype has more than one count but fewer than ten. CDR3 amino acids: CATPRPGQSSSGANVLTF. The CDR3 nucleotides read TGTGCCACCCCAAGGCCGGGACAGTCCAGTTCTGGGGCCAACGTCCTGACTTTC. The V and J genes are TRBV28 and TRBJ2-6; 7 nucleotides match TRBD1. Germline V gene data show CDR1 as MDHEN and CDR2 as SYDVKM. V shed 10 bases and J 1 base; nucleotides not matched to a gene: 16. CDR3 size: 18 residues.

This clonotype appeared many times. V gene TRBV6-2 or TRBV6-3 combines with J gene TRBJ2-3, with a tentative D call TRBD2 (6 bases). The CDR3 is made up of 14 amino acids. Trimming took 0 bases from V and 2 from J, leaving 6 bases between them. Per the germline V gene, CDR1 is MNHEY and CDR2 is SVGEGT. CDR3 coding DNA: TGTGCCAGCAGTTACTCGGACTACACAGATACGCAGTATTTT. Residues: CASSYSDYTDTQYF.

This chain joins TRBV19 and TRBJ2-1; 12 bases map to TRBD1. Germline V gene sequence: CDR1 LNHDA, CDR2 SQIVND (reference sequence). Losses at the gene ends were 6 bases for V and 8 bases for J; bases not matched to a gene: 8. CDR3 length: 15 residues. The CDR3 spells CASRRGQGAQDEQFF. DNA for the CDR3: TGTGCCAGTAGAAGGGGACAGGGGGCGCAGGATGAGCAGTTCTTC. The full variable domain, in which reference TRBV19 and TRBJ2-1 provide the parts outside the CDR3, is DGGITQSPKYLFRKEGQNVTLSCEQNLNHDAMYWYRQDPGQGLRLIYYSQIVNDFQKGDIAEGYSVSREKKESFPLTVTSAQKNPTAFYLCASRRGQGAQDEQFFGPGTRLTVL.

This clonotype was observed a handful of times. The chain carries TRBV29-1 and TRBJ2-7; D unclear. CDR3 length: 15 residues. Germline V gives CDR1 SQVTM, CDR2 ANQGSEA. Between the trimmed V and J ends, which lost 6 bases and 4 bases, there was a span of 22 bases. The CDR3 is CSVLGCSVVGYEQYV. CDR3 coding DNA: TGCAGCGTCTTAGGGTGCTCGGTTGTTGGGTACGAGCAGTACGTC.

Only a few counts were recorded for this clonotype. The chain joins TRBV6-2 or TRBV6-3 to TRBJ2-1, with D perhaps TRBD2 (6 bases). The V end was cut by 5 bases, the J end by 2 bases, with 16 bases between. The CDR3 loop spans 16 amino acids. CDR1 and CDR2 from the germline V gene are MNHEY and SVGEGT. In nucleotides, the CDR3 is TGTGCCAGCAGTCCTGAGTGGGGGGACCCCTACAATGAGCAGTTCTTC. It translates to CASSPEWGDPYNEQFF.